This T cell receptor (beta chain) came from a study of blood T cell repertoires in COVID-19. For the study at large: The study drew acute and convalescent COVID-19 samples from the United States, Italy and Spain. Sources were T cells, B-cell-depleted T cells, or PBMCs; the material itself was cDNA or gDNA.

Germline V gene data show CDR1 as LGHDT and CDR2 as YNNKEL (reference sequence). The V end was cut by 0 bases, the J end by 4 bases, with 9 bases between. CDR3 length: 15 residues. How the authors handled the data: Amplification from reference gene primers served as the basis for estimated nucleated cell counts. This table comes from immunoSEQ multiplex PCR, and its TCRdb copy is limited to in-frame clones, with some not included. The V and J calls and the clone size are those of that table, but D and trimming were determined from the DNA. This sample carries about 180,000 clones, around three quarters of them seen once, and the ten largest clones take around 7%.

This TCR was sampled from a man in his 70s with active or convalescent COVID-19. J is TRBJ2-2 and V is TRBV3-1 (or the pseudogene TRBV3-2), with no clear D. The sequenced sample consisted of peripheral blood. The CDR3: CASSQDYGRTGELFF. CDR3 nucleotides: TGTGCCAGCAGCCAAGATTACGGTCGCACCGGGGAGCTGTTTTTT.